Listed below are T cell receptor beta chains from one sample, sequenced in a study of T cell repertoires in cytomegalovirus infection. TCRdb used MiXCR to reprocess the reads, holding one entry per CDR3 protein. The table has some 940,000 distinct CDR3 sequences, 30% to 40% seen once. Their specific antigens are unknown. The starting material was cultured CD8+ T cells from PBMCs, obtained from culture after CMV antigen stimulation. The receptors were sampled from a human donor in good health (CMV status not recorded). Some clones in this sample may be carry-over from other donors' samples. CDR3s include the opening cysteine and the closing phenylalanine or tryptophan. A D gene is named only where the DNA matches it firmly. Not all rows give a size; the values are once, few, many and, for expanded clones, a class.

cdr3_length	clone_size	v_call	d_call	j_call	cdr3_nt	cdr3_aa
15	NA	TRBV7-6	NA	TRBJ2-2	TGTGCCAGCAGCAGAGGGAATCCAGACACCGGGGAGCTGTTTTTT	CASSRGNPDTGELFF
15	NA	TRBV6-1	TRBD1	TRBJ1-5	TGTGCCAGCAGTGAAATGGCAGGGGGCGGGCAGCCCCTGCATTTT	CASSEMAGGGQPLHF
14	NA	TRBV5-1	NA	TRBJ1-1	TGCGCCAGCAGCTTTGCCCAGAAGAACACTGAAGCTTTCTTT	CASSFAQKNTEAFF
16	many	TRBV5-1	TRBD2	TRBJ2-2	TGCGCCAGCAGCCCCGGACTAGCGGGGGGTACCGGGGAGCTGTTTTTT	CASSPGLAGGTGELFF
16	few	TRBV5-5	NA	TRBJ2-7	TGTGCCAGCAGCCTCTATAACAGGGCCTGGGGATACGAGCAGTACTTC	CASSLYNRAWGYEQYF
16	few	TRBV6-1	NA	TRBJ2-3	TGTGCCAGCAGTGAAGAATGGGCGGGGGCGTTTGATACGCAGTATTTT	CASSEEWAGAFDTQYF
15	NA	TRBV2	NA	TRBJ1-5	TGTGCCAGCAGGGCCGGGACGGAGAGCAATCAGCCCCAGCATTTT	CASRAGTESNQPQHF
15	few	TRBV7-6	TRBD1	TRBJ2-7	TGTGCCAGCAGCTGGGGACAGGGGAATTCGCGGGAGCAGTACTTC	CASSWGQGNSREQYF
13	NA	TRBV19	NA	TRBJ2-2	TGTGCCAGTACTAGGGAAGGGACCGGGGAGCTGTTTTTT	CASTREGTGELFF
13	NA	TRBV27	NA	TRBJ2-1	TGTGCCAGCAGTCCAAGACTTGGAACTGAGCAGTTCTTC	CASSPRLGTEQFF
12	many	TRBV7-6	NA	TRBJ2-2	TGTGCCAGCAGGGGGAACACCGGGGAGCTGTTTTTT	CASRGNTGELFF
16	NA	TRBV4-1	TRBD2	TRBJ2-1	TGCGCCAGCAGCCAAGATGGTAGCGGGGGGCCGGGGGAGCAGTTCTTC	CASSQDGSGGPGEQFF
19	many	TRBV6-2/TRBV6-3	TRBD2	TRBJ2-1	TGTGCCAGCAGTTACTTGGGACTAGCGGGGTCCAGCTCCTACAATGAGCAGTTCTTC	CASSYLGLAGSSSYNEQFF
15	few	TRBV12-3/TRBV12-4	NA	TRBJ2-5	TGTGCCAGCAGTCCCGAGGCGATTTTCCAAGAGACCCAGTACTTC	CASSPEAIFQETQYF
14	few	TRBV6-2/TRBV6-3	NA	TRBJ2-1	TGTGCCAGCAGTCTCCGGGCCTTTTACAATGAGCAGTTCTTC	CASSLRAFYNEQFF
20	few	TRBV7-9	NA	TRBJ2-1	TGTGCCAGCAGCGCCTTCGGACTAGGGCGGGGGCTAGGTATGAACAATGAGCAGTTCTTC	CASSAFGLGRGLGMNNEQFF
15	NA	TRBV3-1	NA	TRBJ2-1	TGTGCCAGCAGCCAAGATCTGGGGATCCACAATGAGCAGTTCTTC	CASSQDLGIHNEQFF
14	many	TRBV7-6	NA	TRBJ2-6	TGTGCCAGCAGCGATAGTCCTGGGGCCAACGTCCTGACTTTC	CASSDSPGANVLTF
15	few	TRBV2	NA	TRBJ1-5	TGTGCCAGCAGTGAAGGGTTACAGCTAGCCTGGCCCCAGCATTTT	CASSEGLQLAWPQHF
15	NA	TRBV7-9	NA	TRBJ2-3	TGTGCCAGCAACCCCAGGCAGGGGAGCCCAGATACGCAGTATTTT	CASNPRQGSPDTQYF
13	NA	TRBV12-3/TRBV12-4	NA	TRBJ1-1	TGTGCCAGCACCTCCACAGGGAGCACTGAAGCTTTCTTT	CASTSTGSTEAFF
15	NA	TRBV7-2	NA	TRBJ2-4	TGTGCCAGCAGCCTATCAGGGAATCCCAAAAACATTCAGTACTTC	CASSLSGNPKNIQYF
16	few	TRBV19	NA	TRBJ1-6	TGTGCCAGTAGTATCGGTAAGGGTCGTTGGAATTCACCCCTCCACTTT	CASSIGKGRWNSPLHF
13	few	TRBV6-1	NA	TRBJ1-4	TGTGCCACCCAGGGAACAACTAATGAAAAACTGTTTTTT	CATQGTTNEKLFF
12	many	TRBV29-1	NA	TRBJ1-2	TGCAGCGTTGAGTCGAGGGTGAATGGCTACACCTTC	CSVESRVNGYTF
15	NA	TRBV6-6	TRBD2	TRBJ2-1	TGTGCCAGCAGTTACTCGGGGGGGGGCTACAATGAGCAGTTCTTC	CASSYSGGGYNEQFF
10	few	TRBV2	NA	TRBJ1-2	TGTGCCAGTGTGGGGTATGGCTACACCTTC	CASVGYGYTF
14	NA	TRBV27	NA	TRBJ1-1	TGTGCCAGCAGTTTATCTAATGGCCGGCCTGAAGCTTTCTTT	CASSLSNGRPEAFF
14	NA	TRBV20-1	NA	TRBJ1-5	TGCAGTGCCCTTGACCTGGATAGCAATCAGCCCCAGCATTTT	CSALDLDSNQPQHF
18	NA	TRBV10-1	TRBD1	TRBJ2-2	TGCGCCAGCGCTGGAATACCGGGACAGGGTTGGAACACCGGGGAGCTGTTTTTT	CASAGIPGQGWNTGELFF
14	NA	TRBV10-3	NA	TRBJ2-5	TGTGCCATCAGTGACCCATCCTCGGGGGAGACCCAGTACTTC	CAISDPSSGETQYF
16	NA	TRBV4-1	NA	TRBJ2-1	TGCGCCAGCAGCCAGAGAGTGGGGGAGGACTTCCCTGAGCAGTTCTTC	CASSQRVGEDFPEQFF
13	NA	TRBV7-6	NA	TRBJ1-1	TGTGCCAGCCCCTCGGGGGGGTCGAATGAAGCTTTCTTT	CASPSGGSNEAFF
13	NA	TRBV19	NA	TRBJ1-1	TGTGCCAGTCCGGTCCGGCCGAACACTGAAGCTTTCTTT	CASPVRPNTEAFF
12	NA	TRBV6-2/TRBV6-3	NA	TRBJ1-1	TGTGCCAGCAGTCGTGGACGCACTGAAGCTTTCTTT	CASSRGRTEAFF
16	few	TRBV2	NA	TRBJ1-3	TGTGCCAGCAGGCAGCACCCGGGGGGGAATGGAAACACCATATATTTT	CASRQHPGGNGNTIYF
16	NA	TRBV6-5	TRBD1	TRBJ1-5	TGTGCCAGCAGACTCTACAGGGGAGATAACAATCAGCCCCAGCATTTT	CASRLYRGDNNQPQHF
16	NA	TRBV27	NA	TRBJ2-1	TGTGCCAGCACCCCCCGCTGGCAGAGGACCTACAATGAGCAGTTCTTC	CASTPRWQRTYNEQFF
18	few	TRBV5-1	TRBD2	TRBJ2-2	TGCGCCAGCAGCCTGGGACTAGCGGGGGGGCCTTTCACCGGGGAGCTGTTTTTT	CASSLGLAGGPFTGELFF
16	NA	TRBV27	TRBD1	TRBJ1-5	TGTGCCAGCAGTTTAGAGGGACAGGCGACGGGTCAGCCCCAGCATTTT	CASSLEGQATGQPQHF
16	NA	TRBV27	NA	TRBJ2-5	TGTGCCAGCAGTTTTCTTCCCGGGACTCACCAAGAGACCCAGTACTTC	CASSFLPGTHQETQYF
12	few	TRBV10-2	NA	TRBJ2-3	TGCGCCAGCAAGGAGGGGTCAGATACGCAGTATTTT	CASKEGSDTQYF
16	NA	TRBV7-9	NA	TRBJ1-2	TGTGCCAGCAGCTCGGAGGGGTCAGGGTCTAACTATGGCTACACCTTC	CASSSEGSGSNYGYTF
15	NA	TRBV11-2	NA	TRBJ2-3	TGTGCCAGCAGCTATTACGGTCTAAGCACAGATACGCAGTATTTT	CASSYYGLSTDTQYF
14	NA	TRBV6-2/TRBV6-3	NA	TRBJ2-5	TGTGCCAGCAGTTACGCAACGGATCGAGAGACCCAGTACTTC	CASSYATDRETQYF
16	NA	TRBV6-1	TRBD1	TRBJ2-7	TGTGCCAGCAGTTACGCCTGGGACAGTGCTCGCAACGAGCAGTACTTC	CASSYAWDSARNEQYF
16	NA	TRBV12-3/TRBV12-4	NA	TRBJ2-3	TGTGCCAGCAGTTCGGAGGGGTACTCGAGCACAGATACGCAGTATTTT	CASSSEGYSSTDTQYF
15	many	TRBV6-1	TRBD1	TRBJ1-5	TGTGCCAGCCAGAGTAGGGACAGGTCCTATCAGCCCCAGCATTTT	CASQSRDRSYQPQHF
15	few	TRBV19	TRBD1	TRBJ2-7	TGTGCCAGTAGTATAGGGGACAGGAGCTCCTACGAGCAGTACTTC	CASSIGDRSSYEQYF
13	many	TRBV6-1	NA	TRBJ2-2	TGTGCCAGCAGTGCGACGGGCTCCGGGGAGCTGTTTTTT	CASSATGSGELFF
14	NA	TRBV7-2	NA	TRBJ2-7	TGTGCCAGCGCCCCTGAGGCCCTTTCCTACGAGCAGTACTTC	CASAPEALSYEQYF
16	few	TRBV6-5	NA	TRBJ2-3	TGTGCCAGCAGTTATTCGGTAGGAGACTTGGCGGATACGCAGTATTTT	CASSYSVGDLADTQYF
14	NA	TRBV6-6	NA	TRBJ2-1	TGTGCCAGCAAAAATGAGGGGGTCTACAATGAGCAGTTCTTC	CASKNEGVYNEQFF
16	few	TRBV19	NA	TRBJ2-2	TGTGCCAGTAGTATAGTCGAGGGGCGCGACACCGGGGAGCTGTTTTTT	CASSIVEGRDTGELFF
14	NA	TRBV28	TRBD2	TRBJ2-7	TGTGCCAGCAGTTACCGGGGGGATCTGTTCGAGCAGTACTTC	CASSYRGDLFEQYF
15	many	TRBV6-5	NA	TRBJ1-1	TGTGCCAGCAGTTACTCGCTGGGGGCGAAGACTGAAGCTTTCTTT	CASSYSLGAKTEAFF
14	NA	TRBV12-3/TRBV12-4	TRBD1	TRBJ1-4	TGTGCCAGCAGTTCACAGGGGACTGGCGAAAAACTGTTTTTT	CASSSQGTGEKLFF
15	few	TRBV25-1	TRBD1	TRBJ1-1	TGTGCAGCCGGACAGGGGGCCACGTCTGACACTGAAGCTTTCTTT	CAAGQGATSDTEAFF
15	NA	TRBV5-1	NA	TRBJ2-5	TGCGCCAGCAGCTTGGCTGTGGCAGGAAGGGAGACCCAGTACTTC	CASSLAVAGRETQYF